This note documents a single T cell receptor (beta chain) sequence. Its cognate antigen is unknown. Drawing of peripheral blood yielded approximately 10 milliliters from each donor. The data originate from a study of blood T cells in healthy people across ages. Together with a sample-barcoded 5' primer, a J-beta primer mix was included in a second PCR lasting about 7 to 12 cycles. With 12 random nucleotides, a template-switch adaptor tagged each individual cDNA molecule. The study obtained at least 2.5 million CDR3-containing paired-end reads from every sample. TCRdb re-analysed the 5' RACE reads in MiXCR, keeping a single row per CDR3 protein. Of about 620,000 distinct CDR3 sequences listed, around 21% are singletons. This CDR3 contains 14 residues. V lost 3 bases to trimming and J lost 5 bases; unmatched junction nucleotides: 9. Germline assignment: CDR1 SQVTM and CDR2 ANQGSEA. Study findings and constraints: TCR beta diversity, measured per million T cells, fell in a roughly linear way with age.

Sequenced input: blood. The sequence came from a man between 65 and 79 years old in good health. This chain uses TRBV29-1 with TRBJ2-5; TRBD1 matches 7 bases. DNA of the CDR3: TGCAGCGTTGACAGAAAAGGGGGCGGCGAGACCCAGTACTTC. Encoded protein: CSVDRKGGGETQYF.